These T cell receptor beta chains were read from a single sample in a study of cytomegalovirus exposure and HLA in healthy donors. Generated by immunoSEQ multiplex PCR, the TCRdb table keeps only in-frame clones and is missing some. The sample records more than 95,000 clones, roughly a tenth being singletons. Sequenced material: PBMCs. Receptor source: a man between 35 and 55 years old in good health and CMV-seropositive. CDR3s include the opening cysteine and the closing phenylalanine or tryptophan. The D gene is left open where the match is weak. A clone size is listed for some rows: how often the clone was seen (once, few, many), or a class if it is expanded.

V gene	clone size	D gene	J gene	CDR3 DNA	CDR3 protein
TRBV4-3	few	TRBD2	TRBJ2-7	TGCGCCAGCAGCCAAGATTTGGTTTTCGGGACTAGGGACGAGCAGTACTTC	CASSQDLVFGTRDEQYF
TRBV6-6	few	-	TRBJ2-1	TGTGCCAGCAGTTACGAGGCAGCCAATGAGCAGTTCTTC	CASSYEAANEQFF
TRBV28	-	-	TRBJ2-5	TGTGCCAGCAGTGGACTAGGGGGGACCCAGTACTTC	CASSGLGGTQYF
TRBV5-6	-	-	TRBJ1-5	TGTGCCAGCAGCTTATCGGGACGGGGGGTAGATCAGCCCCAGCATTTT	CASSLSGRGVDQPQHF
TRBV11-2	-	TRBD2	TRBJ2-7	TGTGCCAGCAGCTTAGTGCTCGCGGGAGCATACGAGCAGTACTTC	CASSLVLAGAYEQYF
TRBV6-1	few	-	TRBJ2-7	TGTGCCAGCAGTGAAGCCCGTTACTACGAGCAGTACTTC	CASSEARYYEQYF
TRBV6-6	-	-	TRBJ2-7	TGTGCCAGCAGCATTAGCGAGAACTCCTACGAGCAGTACTTC	CASSISENSYEQYF
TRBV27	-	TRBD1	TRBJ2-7	TGTGCCAGCAGTGTAGGGACAGGATCCAGCTACGAGCAGTACTTC	CASSVGTGSSYEQYF
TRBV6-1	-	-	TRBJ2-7	TGTGCCAGCAGTGAAGCGCTGGACACCCTGATTTACGAGCAGTACTTC	CASSEALDTLIYEQYF
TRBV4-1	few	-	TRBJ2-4	TGCGCCAGCAGCCAAGGCCAGGTGGGGCTTGGAGCCAAAAACATTCAGTACTTC	CASSQGQVGLGAKNIQYF
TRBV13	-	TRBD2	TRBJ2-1	TGTGCCAGCAGCCTTAGAAGGTCGGGACTAGTCTCCAATGAGCAGTTCTTC	CASSLRRSGLVSNEQFF
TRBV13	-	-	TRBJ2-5	TGTGCCAGCAGCTTATACGGGGGCCAAGAGACCCAGTACTTC	CASSLYGGQETQYF